The TCR beta chain described here comes from a study of blood T cell repertoires in COVID-19. Study at large: The United States, Italy and Spain were the sources of the acute and convalescent COVID-19 samples. T cells, B-cell-depleted T cells, or PBMCs supplied cDNA or gDNA.

The V gene's germline CDR1 is SGDLS and CDR2 YYNGEE. CDR3 length: 15 amino acids. V gave up 0 bases and J gave up 4 bases; unmatched junction bases: 2. How the authors handled the data: Amplification of reference gene primers provided the estimated nucleated cell counts. The table came from immunoSEQ multiplex PCR; TCRdb's copy has only in-frame clones and leaves some out. That table is the source of V, J and clone size, and D and trimming were worked out from the DNA. In the table there are 190,000 or so clones, around 85% of which are singletons. The material sequenced was peripheral blood. This receptor was obtained from a woman aged 70-85 years with acute or convalescent COVID-19. The chain employs TRBV9 and TRBJ2-2; 8 bases match TRBD2. The CDR3 DNA sequence: TGTGCCAGCAGCGTAGCCGGGAGGGCCACCGGGGAGCTGTTTTTT. Translating it yields CASSVAGRATGELFF.